A single sample gave rise to the 27 T cell receptor beta chains below, sequenced in a study of blood T cell repertoires in COVID-19. TCRdb's copy holds only in-frame clones and misses some; the assay was immunoSEQ multiplex PCR. The data contain over 200,000 clones, approximately 84% of them singletons. The sample consisted of peripheral blood. The receptor set was obtained from a man at least 80 years old with acute or convalescent COVID-19.

This chain joins TRBV7-9 and TRBJ1-6; the D gene is possibly TRBD1 (6 bases). The CDR3 length is 16 residues. The germline V gene has CDR1 SEHNR and CDR2 FQNEAQ (reference sequence). V was pared by 2 bases and J by 7 bases, with 15 bases between. The CDR3 region is CASSLNLGGGNSPLHF. In DNA form, the CDR3 reads TGTGCCAGCAGCTTAAATTTGGGGGGGGGCAATTCACCCCTCCACTTT.

V is TRBV7-2 and J is TRBJ1-2; D may be TRBD1 (5 bases). In germline, CDR1 is SGHTA, CDR2 FQGNSA. This CDR3 is built from 12 residues. Trimming removed 1 base from V and 5 bases from J, with 5 bases in between. The CDR3 loop reads CASSLEGYGYTF. As DNA, the CDR3 is TGTGCCAGCAGCTTAGAGGGGTATGGCTACACCTTC. Full variable domain (missing parts from reference TRBV7-2 and TRBJ1-2): GAGVSQSPSNKVTEKGKDVELRCDPISGHTALYWYRQSLGQGLEFLIYFQGNSAPDKSGLPSDRFSAERTGGSVSTLTIQRTQQEDSAVYLCASSLEGYGYTFGSGTRLTVV.

This sequence joins TRBV7-9 and TRBJ2-1; 7 nucleotides match TRBD2. With 0 bases clipped from V and 4 bases from J, the junction kept 9 bases outside the gene matches. Germline V gene lookup returns CDR1 SEHNR and CDR2 FQNEAQ (reference sequence). CDR3 length: 17 residues. The CDR3 protein is CASSLAKTSGKYNEQFF. The CDR3 DNA reads as TGTGCCAGCAGCTTAGCGAAGACGAGCGGGAAGTACAATGAGCAGTTCTTC.

The chain links TRBV7-2 to TRBJ1-3; TRBD1 matches 9 bases. Germline V gene data show CDR1 as SGHTA and CDR2 as FQGNSA. V lost 2 bases to trimming and J lost 4 bases; unmatched junction nucleotides: 9. CDR3 length: 17 residues. The CDR3 DNA sequence: TGTGCCAGCAGCTTAAGGACAGGGGAAATTTGGGGAAACACCATATATTTT. This sequence encodes CASSLRTGEIWGNTIYF.

The chain employs TRBV7-9 and TRBJ1-2; 7 bases agree with TRBD1. CDR1 is SEHNR, CDR2 FQNEAQ, per germline (reference sequence). V gave up 3 bases and J gave up 0 bases; unmatched junction bases: 4. The CDR3 extends over 15 amino acids. In nucleotides, the CDR3 is TGTGCCAGCAGCTTCCGGGACAGAGCTAACTATGGCTACACCTTC. The encoded protein is CASSFRDRANYGYTF.

The CDR3 here is CASSRGTSGFQETQYF. DNA for the CDR3: TGTGCCAGCAGCCGGGGGACTAGCGGATTCCAAGAGACCCAGTACTTC. V usage is TRBV4-2 and J usage is TRBJ2-5; the match to TRBD2 covers 11 bases. This CDR3 has 16 residues. Germline V lookup: CDR1 LGHNA, CDR2 YNFKEQ. J was trimmed by 1 base and V by 4 bases; bases with no gene match: 5.

This rearrangement joins TRBV19 to TRBJ1-5; 10 positions match TRBD1. Germline V gene data show CDR1 as LNHDA and CDR2 as SQIVND (reference sequence). Trimming at V came to 6 bases and at J to 5 bases, leaving 1 base not matched to a gene. CDR3 size: 13 residues. The CDR3 coding sequence is TGTGCCAGTAGGGGACAGGGGCATCAGCCCCAGCATTTT. Translated: CASRGQGHQPQHF.

This rearrangement joins TRBV7-9 to TRBJ2-7, with TRBD2 matching 7 bases. Germline CDR1 reads SEHNR; CDR2 reads FQNEAQ (reference sequence). The CDR3 length is 15 residues. J lost 2 bases, V lost 8 bases, and 12 bases had no gene match. CDR3 DNA sequence: TGTGCCAGCGGTACTACCGGGGGGAGAGCCTACGAGCAGTACTTC. Protein product: CASGTTGGRAYEQYF.

The chain couples TRBV27 to TRBJ2-2, with TRBD1 identical over 7 bases. The CDR3 covers 15 residues. The V segment lost 3 bases and the J segment 2 bases; nucleotides outside the gene matches: 3. CDR1 MNHEY and CDR2 SMNVEV come from the germline V gene (reference sequence). The CDR3 DNA reads TGTGCCAGCAGTTTGTACAGGGGTAACACCGGGGAGCTGTTTTTT. It translates to CASSLYRGNTGELFF.

This clone was counted a single time. The CDR3 DNA is TGTGCCAGCAGCTTACGGCTAGCGGGAGGGTCCGGGGAGCTGTTTTTT. It is translated as CASSLRLAGGSGELFF. J is TRBJ2-2 and V is TRBV7-3, with 12 bases fitting TRBD2. With 2 bases clipped from V and 6 bases from J, the junction kept 4 bases outside the gene matches. Germline values: CDR1 SGHTA, CDR2 FQGTGA. The CDR3 is made up of 16 amino acids.

V gene TRBV27 combines with J gene TRBJ1-1, with a tentative D call TRBD1 (5 bases). Between the trimmed V and J ends, which lost 6 bases and 1 base, there was a span of 12 bases. This CDR3 comprises 14 residues. Germline lookup yields CDR1 MNHEY and CDR2 SMNVEV (reference sequence). CDR3 DNA: TGTGCCAGCAGGGTGCAGGGCCCGAACACTGAAGCTTTCTTT. Its protein product is CASRVQGPNTEAFF.

V and J are TRBV5-1 and TRBJ1-2, with D perhaps matching TRBD1 (6 bases). Germline V CDR1 and CDR2: SGHRS, YFSETQ. The CDR3 contains 15 residues. Trimming removed 2 bases from V and 5 bases from J, with 16 bases in between. CDR3 protein: CASSLGLTGSYGYTF. DNA of the CDR3: TGCGCCAGCAGCTTAGGTTTAACAGGGAGTTATGGCTACACCTTC.

This chain connects TRBV7-3 to TRBJ2-1; D uncertain. V dropped 1 base and J dropped 3 bases, with 13 bases sitting between them. The CDR3 is made up of 16 amino acids. In germline, CDR1 is SGHTA, CDR2 FQGTGA. CDR3 residues: CASSLKRSTYYNEQFF. CDR3 bases: TGTGCCAGCAGCTTAAAACGTAGTACCTACTACAATGAGCAGTTCTTC.

This clone was picked up one time. V and J are TRBV2 and TRBJ2-1; TRBD2 aligns across 9 bases. V was clipped by 2 bases and J by 7 bases; unmatched bases: 6. CDR1 and CDR2 (germline): SNHLY, FYNNEI. The CDR3 sequence is 15 residues long. CDR3 nucleotides: TGTGCCAGCAGTGAAATCGCGGGAGGGGTGAATGAGCAGTTCTTC. Translated, it gives CASSEIAGGVNEQFF.

Many counts were recorded for this clone. The J gene is TRBJ2-2, the V gene TRBV3-1 (or the pseudogene TRBV3-2); 11 bases match TRBD2. The CDR3 is made up of 15 amino acids. Trimming cost V 4 bases and J 4 bases; bases outside gene matches: 2. Germline CDR1 is LGHDT and CDR2 is YNNKEL (reference sequence). CDR3 nucleotide sequence: TGTGCCAGCAGCCGAACTAGCGGGAGCACCGGGGAGCTGTTTTTT. Protein sequence: CASSRTSGSTGELFF.

The rearrangement links TRBV11-2 to TRBJ1-6; TRBD1 matches at 9 bases. Trimming took 1 base from V and 8 from J; bases not matched to a gene: 3. The CDR3 totals 15 residues. Germline V lookup: CDR1 SGHAT, CDR2 FQNNGV. CDR3 coding DNA: TGTGCCAGCAGCTTAGGACAGGGGGTTGATTCACCCCTCCACTTT. This codes for CASSLGQGVDSPLHF.

The V gene is TRBV24-1, the J gene TRBJ2-1; 10 nucleotides line up with TRBD2. After removal of 5 bases from V and 5 bases from J, the junction contained 14 bases not matched to a gene. The CDR3 loop spans 18 amino acids. Germline V gene lookup returns CDR1 KGHDR and CDR2 SFDVKD. Here the CDR3 DNA reads TGTGCCACCAGTGGATTAATTGAAAGCGGGAGGGCCGACAATGAGCAGTTCTTC. Its translation: CATSGLIESGRADNEQFF.

The chain recombines TRBV19 with TRBJ2-2; TRBD2 matches at 9 bases. CDR1 is LNHDA and CDR2 is SQIVND in the germline V gene (reference sequence). This CDR3 spans 16 amino acids. V was pared by 5 bases and J by 3 bases, with 7 bases of the junction left unmatched. CDR3 sequence reads: CASSPPTSGYTGELFF. Here the CDR3 DNA reads TGTGCCAGTAGTCCGCCGACTAGCGGTTACACCGGGGAGCTGTTTTTT.

This clone was found once. The V and J genes are TRBV7-3 and TRBJ2-1, with 8 bases aligning to TRBD2. The germline gives CDR1 SGHTA, CDR2 FQGTGA. Trimming at V came to 5 bases and at J to 8 bases, leaving 5 bases not matched to a gene. The CDR3 has 13 residues. The CDR3 reads CASSQTSGDEQFF. CDR3 sequence (DNA): TGTGCCAGCAGCCAAACTAGCGGCGATGAGCAGTTCTTC. Full variable domain (missing parts from reference TRBV7-3 and TRBJ2-1): GAGVSQTPSNKVTEKGKYVELRCDPISGHTALYWYRQSLGQGPEFLIYFQGTGAADDSGLPNDRFFAVRPEGSVSTLKIQRTERGDSAVYLCASSQTSGDEQFFGPGTRLTVL.

This clone was recorded only once. Other DNA sequences from this sample encode an identical CDR3 as well. The chain carries TRBV19 and TRBJ2-2; D is unresolved. V was pared by 1 base and J by 5 bases, with 5 bases between. This CDR3 region has 13 residues. Germline loops: CDR1 LNHDA, CDR2 SQIVND (reference sequence). The CDR3 is CASSIGLTGELFF. The CDR3, as DNA: TGTGCCAGTAGTATAGGCCTAACCGGGGAGCTGTTTTTT.

This clone came up a few times. V and J are TRBV5-8 and TRBJ2-2; a weak D match, TRBD1 (5 bases). Trimming stripped 6 bases from V and 0 bases from J, with 12 bases between. Germline lookup yields CDR1 SGHTS and CDR2 YDEGEE. This CDR3 region has 15 residues. The CDR3 DNA is TGTGCCAGCATCAGCGCAGGGCCGAACACCGGGGAGCTGTTTTTT. It codes for CASISAGPNTGELFF.

The chain employs TRBV11-3 and TRBJ2-2; the D is unclear. CDR3 size: 14 residues. The germline CDR1 and CDR2 sequences are SGHNT and YENEEA. The V gene lost 2 bases and the J gene lost 4 bases, with 8 bases spanning the gap. The CDR3 bases are TGTGCCAGCAGCTTACCGACAATCACCGGGGAGCTGTTTTTT. Amino acid sequence: CASSLPTITGELFF.

This chain connects TRBV6-6 to TRBJ2-2; perhaps D is TRBD1 or TRBD2 (6 bases each). Germline CDR1 reads MNHNY; CDR2 reads SVGAGI (reference sequence). Trimming cost V 5 bases and J 4 bases, with 14 bases left between them. The CDR3 covers 15 residues. CDR3 in DNA: TGTGCCAGCAGTCGACAGGAGGGCCCCACCGGGGAGCTGTTTTTT. Its translation is CASSRQEGPTGELFF.

The chain employs TRBV5-1 and TRBJ2-1, with TRBD2 matching over 11 bases. The CDR3 contains 15 residues. The V gene end was trimmed by 4 bases and the J gene end by 6 bases; junction bases not matched to a gene: 6. The V gene's germline CDR1 is SGHRS and CDR2 YFSETQ. The CDR3 sequence: CASSATSGSINEQFF. The CDR3 DNA is TGCGCCAGCAGCGCCACTAGCGGGAGTATCAATGAGCAGTTCTTC. Filled out from reference TRBV5-1 and TRBJ2-1, the complete variable domain reads KAGVTQTPRYLIKTRGQQVTLSCSPISGHRSVSWYQQTPGQGLQFLFEYFSETQRNKGNFPGRFSGRQFSNSRSEMNVSTLELGDSALYLCASSATSGSINEQFFGPGTRLTVL.

The gene calls are TRBV2 and TRBJ2-1, with D possibly matching TRBD2 (5 bases). V dropped 2 bases and J dropped 8 bases, with 16 bases sitting between them. CDR3 length equals 15 residues. The germline V gene encodes CDR1 SNHLY and CDR2 FYNNEI. The CDR3 nucleotides are TGTGCCAGCAGTGAAAGCTTGCCTAGAGCGGATGAGCAGTTCTTC. Translating it yields CASSESLPRADEQFF.

In its sample, this clone was seen a few times. The chain joins TRBV5-6 to TRBJ1-4, with D maybe TRBD1 (6 bases). Germline V lookup: CDR1 SGHDT, CDR2 YYEEEE. The V end was cut by 6 bases, the J end by 6 bases, with 15 bases between. This CDR3 has 14 amino acids. In DNA form, the CDR3 reads TGTGCCAGCACCCGAGGGGGTAGAGATGAAAAACTGTTTTTT. Protein: CASTRGGRDEKLFF.

The chain recombines TRBV28 with TRBJ1-1, with 12 bases that match TRBD1. V shed 6 bases, J shed 4 bases, and the junction held 9 bases outside the gene matches. The germline gives CDR1 MDHEN, CDR2 SYDVKM. The CDR3 runs to 16 residues. In nucleotides, the CDR3 is TGTGCCAGCAGCATCGCCGGGACAGGGGGCGGCACTGAAGCTTTCTTT. It translates to CASSIAGTGGGTEAFF.